This record covers a single T cell receptor beta chain. The data stem from a study of shared T cell receptors in the human thymus. Sequencing was performed with immunoSEQ multiplex PCR; in TCRdb, only in-frame clones are kept and a portion is missing. The sample includes around 65,000 clones, around 96% of them seen just once. CDR1 and CDR2 from the germline V gene are SGHVS and FNYEAQ. This CDR3 region has 14 residues. The V and J ends lost 3 bases and 6 bases respectively, with 15 bases between them. J is TRBJ2-7 and V is TRBV7-6; D assignment may be TRBD1 or TRBD2 (5 bases each). The source is a human donor. The sequencing input was thymocytes. The CDR3 region is CASSFGTRLGEQYF. For the CDR3, the DNA is TGTGCCAGCAGCTTCGGGACGCGCCTTGGCGAGCAGTACTTC.